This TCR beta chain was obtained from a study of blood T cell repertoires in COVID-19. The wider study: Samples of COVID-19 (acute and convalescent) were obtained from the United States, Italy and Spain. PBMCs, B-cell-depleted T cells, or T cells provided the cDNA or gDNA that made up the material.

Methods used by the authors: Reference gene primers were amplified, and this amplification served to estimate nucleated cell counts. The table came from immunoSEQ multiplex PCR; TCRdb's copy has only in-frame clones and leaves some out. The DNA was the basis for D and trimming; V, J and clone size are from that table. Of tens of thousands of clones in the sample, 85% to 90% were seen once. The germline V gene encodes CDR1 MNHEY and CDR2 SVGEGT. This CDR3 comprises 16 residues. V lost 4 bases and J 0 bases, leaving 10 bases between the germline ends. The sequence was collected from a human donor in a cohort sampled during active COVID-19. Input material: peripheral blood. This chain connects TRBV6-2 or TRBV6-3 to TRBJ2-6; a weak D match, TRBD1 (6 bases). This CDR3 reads CASSWDTFSGANVLTF. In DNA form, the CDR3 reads TGTGCCAGCAGTTGGGACACTTTCTCTGGGGCCAACGTCCTGACTTTC.